These T cell receptor beta chains were read from a single sample in a study of blood T cell repertoires in COVID-19. The protocol was immunoSEQ multiplex PCR, while the TCRdb copy is restricted to in-frame clones and leaves out a portion. The table records 200,000 to 250,000 clones, 80% of them present only once. Sequencing was done on a sample of peripheral blood. These receptors all come from a human donor in a cohort sampled during active COVID-19. CDR3s include the opening cysteine and the closing phenylalanine or tryptophan. The D gene is left open where the match is weak. Clone size appears in some rows only: once, few, many, or a class for an expanded clone.

clone_size	d_call	v_call	j_call	cdr3_nt	cdr3_aa
NA	NA	TRBV2	TRBJ2-1	TGTGCCAGCAGTGGGACCTTGCGGGTAAGCTCCTACAATGAGCAGTTCTTC	CASSGTLRVSSYNEQFF
NA	TRBD2	TRBV7-2	TRBJ2-4	TGTGCCAGCAGAGCGGGAGAAGGCAAAAACATTCAGTACTTC	CASRAGEGKNIQYF
NA	TRBD2	TRBV19	TRBJ2-5	TGTGCCAGTACCCCGGGACTAGCGGGGGGGCCGTGGCAAGAGACCCAGTACTTC	CASTPGLAGGPWQETQYF
NA	TRBD2	TRBV30	TRBJ2-7	TGTGCCTGGAGCAGGGACTATCTAACCTACGAGCAGTACTTC	CAWSRDYLTYEQYF
once	NA	TRBV11-3	TRBJ2-7	TGTGCCAGCAGCTTAGATTCTTCCTACGAGCAGTACTTC	CASSLDSSYEQYF
NA	TRBD1	TRBV28	TRBJ1-2	TGTGCCAGCAGTTCACCCGGGACAGTGAACTATGGCTACACCTTC	CASSSPGTVNYGYTF
NA	TRBD2	TRBV2	TRBJ2-5	TGTGCCAGCAGGAAGGCACTAGCGGGGGGAGGAGAGACCCAGTACTTC	CASRKALAGGGETQYF
NA	TRBD1	TRBV27	TRBJ1-4	TGTGCCAGCAGTCCCCGACAGGGAAGTGGTGAAAAACTGTTTTTT	CASSPRQGSGEKLFF
NA	TRBD1	TRBV30	TRBJ2-7	TGTGCCTGGAGTGGGGGACAGACCTACGAGCAGTACTTC	CAWSGGQTYEQYF
NA	TRBD2	TRBV5-4	TRBJ2-2	TGTGCCAGCAGCTCCGCCCTAGCGGCGAACACCGGGGAGCTGTTTTTT	CASSSALAANTGELFF
once	NA	TRBV28	TRBJ1-1	TGTGCCAGCAGTTTAATGAGGGGGGGGCCGCTCATGAACACTGAAGCTTTCTTT	CASSLMRGGPLMNTEAFF
NA	NA	TRBV27	TRBJ2-1	TGTGCCAGCAGTTTCACTACCAGTAATTACAATGAGCAGTTCTTC	CASSFTTSNYNEQFF
NA	NA	TRBV6-5	TRBJ2-5	TGTGCCAGCGCTAAGGGGAAACTAAGGGGAGAGACCCAGTACTTC	CASAKGKLRGETQYF
NA	TRBD2	TRBV7-2	TRBJ2-3	TGTGCCAGCAGCCTCAGACTAGCGGGAGTACAGGGGACGCAGTATTTT	CASSLRLAGVQGTQYF
NA	NA	TRBV3-1/TRBV3-2	TRBJ1-1	TGTGCCAGCAGCCAAGCAGGGCAGCCCAACACTGAAGCTTTCTTT	CASSQAGQPNTEAFF
NA	TRBD1	TRBV18	TRBJ1-4	TGTGCCAGCTCGCGTATACAGGGGGCAACTAATGAAAAACTGTTTTTT	CASSRIQGATNEKLFF
NA	NA	TRBV5-5	TRBJ1-2	TGTGCCAGCAGTCTGACAGAAAACTATGGCTACACCTTC	CASSLTENYGYTF
once	TRBD1	TRBV27	TRBJ1-1	TGTGCCAGCAGTAAGGGGACAGAGATGAACACTGAAGCTTTCTTT	CASSKGTEMNTEAFF